The 29 T cell receptor beta chains given below trace back to one sample, sequenced in a study of blood T cells in healthy people across ages. Using a J-beta primer mix together with a sample-barcoded 5' primer, a second PCR was run for roughly 6 to 11 cycles. From the 5' RACE reads, TCRdb called clonotypes with MiXCR, one entry per CDR3 protein. Of 1.5 million to 2 million distinct CDR3 sequences in the sample, about 49% were seen once. Input material: blood. The receptors derive from a woman in her thirties or forties in good health.

For the CDR3, the DNA is TGTGCCAGCAGCCCGCACTCCGGGACCAAAAACATTCAGTACTTC. It encodes CASSPHSGTKNIQYF. V and J are TRBV7-3 and TRBJ2-7, with TRBD2 as a possible D gene (5 bases). The assigned J gene may be wrong: the sequence end matches TRBJ2-4 better. There are 15 residues in the CDR3. Per the germline V gene, CDR1 is SGHTA and CDR2 is FQGTGA.

The table lists this clonotype with a few counts. The rearrangement links TRBV5-1 to TRBJ2-3; 10 bases match TRBD2. V dropped 2 bases and J dropped 3; count of bases not matched to a gene: 6. CDR1 is SGHRS and CDR2 is YFSETQ in the germline V gene. CDR3 length equals 16 residues. Here the CDR3 reads CASSLKLAGGTDTQYF. The CDR3 nucleotides are TGCGCCAGCAGCTTAAAATTAGCGGGGGGAACAGATACGCAGTATTTT.

CDR3 nucleotide sequence: TGTGCCAGCAGTTGCTCGATACCCACCGTAGCCAAAAACATTCAGTACTTC. This codes for CASSCSIPTVAKNIQYF. The chain employs TRBV6-8 and TRBJ2-4; no clear D. The CDR3 consists of 17 residues. The germline gives CDR1 MNHGY, CDR2 SAAAGT. The V gene lost 4 bases and the J gene lost 0 bases, with 16 bases spanning the gap.

The chain links TRBV10-2 to TRBJ2-7; D tentatively reads TRBD1 or TRBD2 (5 bases each). Trimming shortened V by 8 bases and J by 2 bases, and 19 bases separated the two germline ends. CDR3 length: 15 residues. Germline V lookup: CDR1 WSHSY, CDR2 SAAADI. CDR3 amino acids: CASQNAGTGTYEQYF. The CDR3 DNA reads TGCGCCAGCCAAAATGCCGGGACGGGCACCTACGAGCAGTACTTC.

This chain uses TRBV6-2 or TRBV6-3 with TRBJ1-2, with unresolved D. The CDR3 loop spans 12 amino acids. Germline loops: CDR1 MNHEY, CDR2 SVGEGT. The V and J ends lost 10 bases and 4 bases respectively, with 13 bases between them. The CDR3 bases are TGTGCCACCGTCCGGGATTCCTATGGCTACACCTTC. This codes for CATVRDSYGYTF.

The rearrangement uses TRBV4-1 and TRBJ2-3; 11 positions match TRBD2. The V gene end was trimmed by 0 bases and the J gene end by 11 bases; junction bases not matched to a gene: 19. The CDR3 extends over 19 amino acids. The germline V gene has CDR1 MGHRA and CDR2 YSYEKL. This chain's CDR3 is CASSQEGSSGGLLADRQYF. The CDR3 region has the DNA TGCGCCAGCAGCCAAGAGGGGTCTAGCGGGGGGTTATTAGCTGATCGGCAGTATTTT.

This CDR3 reads CATETGAFSYGYTF. The CDR3 DNA reads as TGTGCCACGGAGACAGGGGCCTTTTCCTATGGCTACACCTTC. The chain joins TRBV21-1 to TRBJ1-2; TRBD1 is the table's D call, not checked against the DNA. TRBV21-1 is assigned pseudogene status. The CDR3 is 14 amino acids.

The chain couples TRBV20-1 to TRBJ2-7; TRBD1 agrees at 8 bases. CDR1 is DFQATT, CDR2 SNEGSKA, per germline (reference sequence). The V segment lost 5 bases and the J segment 2 bases; nucleotides outside the gene matches: 11. The CDR3 spans 15 residues. The CDR3, as DNA: TGCAGTGCTGGGTATACCGGGACAGGACCCTACGAGCAGTACTTC. This gives the protein CSAGYTGTGPYEQYF.

This chain connects TRBV3-1 to TRBJ1-2; possible D gene TRBD1, 5 bases. The CDR3 is 15 amino acids. In germline, CDR1 is LGHDT, CDR2 YNNKEL (reference sequence). Trimming removed 4 bases at V and 6 bases at J, with 18 bases between. CDR3 sequence: CASSLKRGSGNGYTF. The CDR3 DNA sequence: TGTGCCAGCAGCCTGAAGCGGGGCTCTGGGAATGGCTACACCTTC.

V and J are TRBV3-1 and TRBJ2-7; weak D call: TRBD1 (5 bases). The CDR3 has 14 residues. Germline CDR1 LGHDT, CDR2 YNNKEL (reference sequence). V was pared by 3 bases and J by 5 bases, with 14 bases between. CDR3 region: CASSHYDSSHEQYF. DNA of the CDR3: TGTGCCAGCAGCCACTATGACAGCAGCCACGAGCAGTACTTC.

V and J are TRBV24-1 and TRBJ1-2; the match to TRBD1 covers 8 bases. The CDR3 is 15 residues long. Germline CDR1 reads KGHDR; CDR2 reads SFDVKD. V lost 3 bases and J lost 4; bases outside the gene matches: 6. DNA for the CDR3: TGTGCCACCAGTGATACTGGACAGGGTGGCTATGGCTACACCTTC. Translating it yields CATSDTGQGGYGYTF.

The chain combines TRBV6-1 with TRBJ1-6; TRBD1 agrees at 7 bases. The CDR3 spans 13 residues. The germline V gene encodes CDR1 MNHNS and CDR2 SASEGT. V lost 3 bases to trimming and J lost 7 bases; unmatched junction nucleotides: 0. In DNA form, the CDR3 reads TGTGCCAGCAGTGAGGGACAGAATTCACCCCTCCACTTT. Protein: CASSEGQNSPLHF.

This clonotype was seen ten or more times. The chain carries TRBV7-2 and TRBJ2-7; TRBD1 or TRBD2 may be the D gene (5 bases each). Germline V CDR1 and CDR2: SGHTA, FQGNSA. The CDR3 is 15 amino acids. V was pared by 2 bases and J by 4 bases, with 15 bases between. The chain's CDR3 is CASSLRGRDLYEQYF. The CDR3 coding sequence is TGTGCCAGCAGCTTAAGGGGCCGGGACCTATACGAGCAGTACTTC.

The chain links TRBV7-2 to TRBJ1-1; tentatively, D is TRBD1 (5 bases). This CDR3 is 15 amino acids long. The V and J ends lost 5 bases and 3 bases respectively, with 16 bases between them. The germline V gene encodes CDR1 SGHTA and CDR2 FQGNSA. Here the CDR3 reads CASSLTRVMDTEAFF. CDR3 nucleotides: TGTGCCAGCAGCCTTACCAGGGTGATGGACACTGAAGCTTTCTTT. The full variable domain, in which reference TRBV7-2 and TRBJ1-1 provide the parts outside the CDR3, is GAGVSQSPSNKVTEKGKDVELRCDPISGHTALYWYRQSLGQGLEFLIYFQGNSAPDKSGLPSDRFSAERTGGSVSTLTIQRTQQEDSAVYLCASSLTRVMDTEAFFGQGTRLTVV.

The V gene is TRBV6-2 or TRBV6-3, the J gene TRBJ1-5; unclear D gene. This CDR3 region has 16 residues. CDR1 is MNHEY, CDR2 SVGEGT, per germline. Trimming removed 6 bases at V and 4 bases at J, with 19 bases between. CDR3 bases: TGTGCCAGCAGCCCGCCTTGGCAGCCAAATAATCAGCCCCAGCATTTT. It is translated as CASSPPWQPNNQPQHF.

V is TRBV27 and J is TRBJ1-2; D is unclear. The CDR3 is 15 amino acids. V shed 4 bases and J shed 2 bases, with 14 bases lying between them. Germline CDR1 is MNHEY and CDR2 is SMNVEV (reference sequence). DNA for the CDR3: TGTGCCAGCAGTTCAACCCGGCCTCCCAACTATGGCTACACCTTC. This gives the protein CASSSTRPPNYGYTF.

This clonotype appeared a single time. The rearrangement uses TRBV20-1 and TRBJ2-3; 10 bases match TRBD1. The CDR3 loop spans 14 amino acids. With V trimmed by 3 bases and J by 3 bases, 3 bases remained unmatched. CDR1 is DFQATT, CDR2 SNEGSKA, per germline (reference sequence). The CDR3 is CSASGQGVTDTQYF. For the CDR3, the DNA is TGCAGTGCTAGCGGACAGGGGGTGACAGATACGCAGTATTTT.

The chain is built from TRBV19 and TRBJ2-7; 7 bases agree with TRBD1. The closer fit of TRBJ2-5 to the DNA end suggests the J call may be wrong. The CDR3 covers 15 residues. Germline CDR1 LNHDA, CDR2 SQIVND (reference sequence). The CDR3 spells CASSMLDRAAETQYF. The CDR3 nucleotides read TGTGCCAGTAGTATGCTCGACAGGGCGGCAGAGACCCAGTACTTC.

The chain employs TRBV3-1 and TRBJ2-7; tentative D call: TRBD1 (5 bases). The CDR3 covers 13 residues. Germline V gives CDR1 LGHDT, CDR2 YNNKEL (reference sequence). V was clipped by 2 bases and J by 3 bases, with 8 bases between them. The CDR3, as DNA: TGTGCCAGCAGCCAACACGACAGCTACGAGCAGTACTTC. Encoded protein: CASSQHDSYEQYF.

This clonotype has at least ten counts. The genes are TRBV29-1 and TRBJ2-7, with D maybe TRBD2 (5 bases). The CDR3 is 13 amino acids. Per the germline V gene, CDR1 is SQVTM and CDR2 is ANQGSEA. The V end lost 3 bases, the J end lost 3 bases, and 12 bases lay between the germline ends. CDR3 nucleotides: TGCAGCGTTGAGACGGGGTTTGACTACGAGCAGTACTTC. It encodes CSVETGFDYEQYF.

V gene TRBV7-3 combines with J gene TRBJ2-1; TRBD2 aligns across 13 bases. This CDR3 region has 15 residues. The V gene end was trimmed by 5 bases and the J gene end by 8 bases; junction bases not matched to a gene: 6. CDR1 is SGHTA, CDR2 FQGTGA, per germline. The CDR3 DNA follows: TGTGCCAGCAGCATTACTAGCGGGGGGGCTGATGAGCAGTTCTTC. This encodes CASSITSGGADEQFF.

The chain recombines TRBV6-1 with TRBJ2-7; D remains unclear. Germline V CDR1 and CDR2: MNHNS, SASEGT. The CDR3 loop spans 14 amino acids. The V gene lost 7 bases and the J gene lost 0 bases, with 13 bases spanning the gap. The CDR3: CASNPHSSSYEQYF. The CDR3 nucleotides are TGTGCCAGCAACCCCCACAGTAGCTCCTACGAGCAGTACTTC.

The chain carries TRBV25-1 and TRBJ2-5, with 8 bases identical to TRBD2. The end of the DNA aligns better with TRBJ2-7, so the J call may be wrong. Germline lookup yields CDR1 MGHDK and CDR2 SYGVNS. The CDR3 has 13 amino acids. In nucleotides, the CDR3 is TGTGCCAGCAGTGGCAGCGGGGGACACGAGCAGTACTTC. It specifies CASSGSGGHEQYF.

This chain links TRBV28 with TRBJ1-1; a weak D match, TRBD1 (5 bases). The ends were cut back, 4 bases at V and 4 bases at J, with 16 bases in the middle. The CDR3 contains 15 residues. Germline CDR1 MDHEN, CDR2 SYDVKM. CDR3 bases: TGTGCCAGCAGTTCTTCCTTGAAGGGGAGCACTGAAGCTTTCTTT. As protein: CASSSSLKGSTEAFF.

This clonotype was found a few times. The chain joins TRBV11-2 to TRBJ2-5; 7 bases are a match to TRBD1. There are 15 residues in the CDR3. The germline CDR1 and CDR2 sequences are SGHAT and FQNNGV. V dropped 0 bases and J dropped 4; count of bases not matched to a gene: 5. CDR3 sequence reads: CASSLEGWTGETQYF. The CDR3 nucleotides read TGTGCCAGCAGCTTAGAGGGGTGGACAGGAGAGACCCAGTACTTC.

The V and J genes are TRBV27 and TRBJ2-1; the match to TRBD1 covers 12 bases. J was trimmed by 6 bases and V by 2 bases; bases with no gene match: 2. The germline CDR1 and CDR2 sequences are MNHEY and SMNVEV (reference sequence). The CDR3 loop spans 15 amino acids. The CDR3 region has the DNA TGTGCCAGCAGTTTAAGGGGACAGGGGGCCAATGAGCAGTTCTTC. This gives the protein CASSLRGQGANEQFF.

The genes are TRBV27 and TRBJ1-4; 7 bases fit TRBD1. The CDR3 length is 15 residues. CDR1 is MNHEY and CDR2 is SMNVEV in the germline V gene (reference sequence). Trimming cost V 0 bases and J 4 bases; bases outside gene matches: 2. Written as DNA, the CDR3 is TGTGCCAGCAGTTTATCGGGGACAGTTAATGAAAAACTGTTTTTT. Translated, it gives CASSLSGTVNEKLFF.

The chain has TRBV7-2 and TRBJ2-7; TRBD1 is a possible D gene (5 bases). From germline, CDR1 is SGHTA and CDR2 FQGNSA. CDR3 length: 15 residues. Trimming left V 1 base short and J 0 bases short, with 10 bases between. CDR3 DNA sequence: TGTGCCAGCAGCTTAGGACAGAGTACCTCCTACGAGCAGTACTTC. Its protein product is CASSLGQSTSYEQYF.

Ten or more counts support this clonotype. One end of the junction does not line up with germline, which may come from a read error. The gene calls are TRBV5-1 and TRBJ2-6; D may be TRBD2 (6 bases). The CDR3 totals 13 residues. Germline V CDR1 and CDR2: SGHRS, YFSETQ. The CDR3 is CASSREGANVLTF. The CDR3 DNA reads TGTGCCAGCAGCCGGGAGGGGGCCAACGTCCTGACTTTC.